Presented here are 3 T cell receptor beta chains from one specimen sequenced in a study of blood T cell repertoires in COVID-19. The method was immunoSEQ multiplex PCR; TCRdb's version includes in-frame clones alone and lacks a portion of them. The profile shows a few hundred thousand clones, about four fifths of them singletons. The sequencing sample was made of peripheral blood. The receptors derive from a woman aged 80 or over with acute or convalescent COVID-19.

This chain links TRBV7-3 with TRBJ2-1; 12 bases line up with TRBD2. The CDR3 covers 15 residues. J lost 4 bases, V lost 5 bases, and 3 bases had no gene match. The germline V gene has CDR1 SGHTA and CDR2 FQGTGA. The CDR3, as DNA: TGTGCCAGCAGCCCGACTAGCGGGAGATACAATGAGCAGTTCTTC. Its translation is CASSPTSGRYNEQFF.

The rearrangement joins TRBV6-4 to TRBJ1-1; TRBD1 is a possible D gene (5 bases). Germline CDR1 and CDR2: MRHNA and SNTAGT. Trimming cost V 5 bases and J 4 bases, with 11 bases left between them. The CDR3 length is 13 residues. CDR3 sequence (DNA): TGTGCCAGCAGTTCAGGGAGGAGCACTGAAGCTTTCTTT. This sequence encodes CASSSGRSTEAFF.

This clone came up once. The J gene is TRBJ2-7, the V gene TRBV7-8, with 10 bases identical to TRBD2. Unmatched junction bases numbered 5, after V lost 1 base and J lost 2 bases. Germline CDR1 reads SGHVS; CDR2 reads FQNEAQ. The CDR3 has 16 residues. CDR3 sequence (DNA): TGTGCCAGCAGCTTAGTAGTTAGCGGGGGGACCTACGAGCAGTACTTC. Translated: CASSLVVSGGTYEQYF.